This is a list of T cell receptor beta chains from one sample in a study of cytotoxic CD8 clonotypes in ibrutinib-treated CLL. Clones were sequenced by immunoSEQ multiplex PCR, and TCRdb holds only the in-frame ones, with some missing. This sample has roughly 190,000 clones, with approximately 72% found just once. Here the sequenced sample was PBMCs, taken after 24 months of ibrutinib treatment. Receptors were obtained from a human donor with chronic lymphocytic leukemia. Each CDR3 is given with its conserved first and last residue. A D gene is named only where the DNA matches it firmly. For some rows the clone size is stated as once, few or many, or as a class when expanded; others skip it.

J gene,clone size,V gene,D gene,CDR3 DNA,CDR3 protein
TRBJ2-1,NA,TRBV18,TRBD2,TGTGCCAGCTCCCAGGGACTAGCGAACTACAATGAGCAGTTCTTC,CASSQGLANYNEQFF
TRBJ2-1,once,TRBV9,TRBD1,TGTGCCAGCAGCACAGAGACAGGGGGCGGTAACAATGAGCAGTTCTTC,CASSTETGGGNNEQFF
TRBJ2-1,few,TRBV13,NA,TGTGCCAGCAGCGACACGGACAGCTACAATGAGCAGTTCTTC,CASSDTDSYNEQFF
TRBJ1-2,NA,TRBV27,NA,TGTGCCAGCAGTTACAGGCAGGGTACTTATGGCTACACCTTC,CASSYRQGTYGYTF
TRBJ2-1,once,TRBV5-6,NA,TGTGCCAGCAGCCGGGCCTACAATGAGCAGTTCTTC,CASSRAYNEQFF
TRBJ1-5,NA,TRBV6-5,NA,TGTGCCAGCAGTCCATCCTCACCGTATACTGGGCCCCAGCATTTT,CASSPSSPYTGPQHF
TRBJ2-1,NA,TRBV7-2,NA,TGTGCCAGCAGCTTATTTAAGGATGAGCAGTTCTTC,CASSLFKDEQFF
TRBJ1-1,NA,TRBV28,NA,TGTGCCAGCAGGGGATTCAGAGATATGAACACTGAAGCTTTCTTT,CASRGFRDMNTEAFF
TRBJ2-3,NA,TRBV27,NA,TGTGCCAGCAGTCTAGGGGTTAGCACAGATACGCAGTATTTT,CASSLGVSTDTQYF
TRBJ2-2,NA,TRBV7-3,NA,TGTGCCAGCAGCTTTGTCGGTGAAACCGGGGAGCTGTTTTTT,CASSFVGETGELFF
TRBJ2-5,NA,TRBV5-1,TRBD1,TGCGCCAGCAGCCCGATTTTTGCAGGGGGCCGGGAGACCCAGTACTTC,CASSPIFAGGRETQYF
TRBJ2-5,NA,TRBV2,NA,TGTGCCAGCAGTGATGCAGGTCGGGAGACCCAGTACTTC,CASSDAGRETQYF
TRBJ2-1,NA,TRBV11-2,NA,TGTGCCAGCAGCCGTACCGAGAAGCTGGGTGAGCAGTTCTTC,CASSRTEKLGEQFF
TRBJ1-1,NA,TRBV2,NA,TGTGCCAGCAGTGTTGTTACAGGGTACACTGAAGCTTTCTTT,CASSVVTGYTEAFF
TRBJ1-5,NA,TRBV6-5,NA,TGTGCCAGCAGTGCCTCTGAGATAGGCAATCAGCCCCAGCATTTT,CASSASEIGNQPQHF
TRBJ1-1,NA,TRBV7-3,NA,TGTGCCAGCAGCCTTAGGCAGAACACTGAAGCTTTCTTT,CASSLRQNTEAFF
TRBJ2-2,NA,TRBV27,NA,TGTGCCAGCAGTTTAACCGGGACATACACCGGGGAGCTGTTTTTT,CASSLTGTYTGELFF
TRBJ2-7,NA,TRBV6-4,TRBD2,TGTGCCAGCAGTGAAGGGACTAGCGCCGAGCAGTACTTC,CASSEGTSAEQYF
TRBJ1-5,NA,TRBV30,TRBD1,TGTGCCTGGAGTGGGGGACAGAATAGCAATCAGCCCCAGCATTTT,CAWSGGQNSNQPQHF
TRBJ1-2,few,TRBV10-3,NA,TGTGCCATCAGTGAGTCGAGTCCCTATGGCTACACCTTC,CAISESSPYGYTF
TRBJ2-3,NA,TRBV9,TRBD2,TGTGCCAGCAGCGTGGGGGCTAGCGGGAGAACTGGCACAGATACGCAGTATTTT,CASSVGASGRTGTDTQYF
TRBJ2-5,once,TRBV7-2,NA,TGTGCCAGCACCAAACAGGGTCGAGAGACCCAGTACTTC,CASTKQGRETQYF
TRBJ2-1,NA,TRBV29-1,TRBD2,TGCAGCGTTGATTCAGCGGGAGGGTACTACAATGAGCAGTTCTTC,CSVDSAGGYYNEQFF
TRBJ2-2,NA,TRBV7-2,NA,TGTGCCAGCAGCTTAGAAGGGCCGGGCACCGGGGAGCTGTTTTTT,CASSLEGPGTGELFF
TRBJ2-3,NA,TRBV25-1,NA,TGTGCCAGCAGTGAATCTCCGGGACGTCCCACAGATACGCAGTATTTT,CASSESPGRPTDTQYF
TRBJ2-7,NA,TRBV5-1,NA,TGCGCCAGCAGCTTGTTGCCAACCTCGGAGGAGCAGTACTTC,CASSLLPTSEEQYF
TRBJ2-4,NA,TRBV10-3,NA,TGTGCCATCAGCGCCGTAAGGGAAGACATTCAGTACTTC,CAISAVREDIQYF
TRBJ2-1,NA,TRBV9,TRBD2,TGTGCCAGCAGTATAGCGGGTTCCTACAATGAGCAGTTCTTC,CASSIAGSYNEQFF
TRBJ1-1,NA,TRBV5-1,TRBD1,TGCGCCAGCAGTCTGGACAGGGGCAACACTGAAGCTTTCTTT,CASSLDRGNTEAFF
TRBJ2-7,NA,TRBV25-1,NA,TGTGCCAGCAGTGAGTATGGACTGTCCTACGAGCAGTACTTC,CASSEYGLSYEQYF
TRBJ2-1,NA,TRBV7-2,NA,TGTGCCAGCAGCTTACGGGGTGTGTATGAGCAGTTCTTC,CASSLRGVYEQFF
TRBJ1-2,NA,TRBV30,NA,TGTGCCTGGAGTGTTGACAGAGGCTATGGCTACACCTTC,CAWSVDRGYGYTF
TRBJ2-1,NA,TRBV5-1,TRBD2,TGCGCCAGCAGCCCCCGGGTAGCGGGAGATGACGAGCAGTTCTTC,CASSPRVAGDDEQFF
TRBJ1-4,NA,TRBV30,NA,TGTGCCTGGACCCCCATGGTAGGCGAAAAACTGTTTTTT,CAWTPMVGEKLFF
TRBJ2-7,NA,TRBV27,NA,TGTGCCAGCAGTCAACCTCGGGAATCCTACGAGCAGTACTTC,CASSQPRESYEQYF